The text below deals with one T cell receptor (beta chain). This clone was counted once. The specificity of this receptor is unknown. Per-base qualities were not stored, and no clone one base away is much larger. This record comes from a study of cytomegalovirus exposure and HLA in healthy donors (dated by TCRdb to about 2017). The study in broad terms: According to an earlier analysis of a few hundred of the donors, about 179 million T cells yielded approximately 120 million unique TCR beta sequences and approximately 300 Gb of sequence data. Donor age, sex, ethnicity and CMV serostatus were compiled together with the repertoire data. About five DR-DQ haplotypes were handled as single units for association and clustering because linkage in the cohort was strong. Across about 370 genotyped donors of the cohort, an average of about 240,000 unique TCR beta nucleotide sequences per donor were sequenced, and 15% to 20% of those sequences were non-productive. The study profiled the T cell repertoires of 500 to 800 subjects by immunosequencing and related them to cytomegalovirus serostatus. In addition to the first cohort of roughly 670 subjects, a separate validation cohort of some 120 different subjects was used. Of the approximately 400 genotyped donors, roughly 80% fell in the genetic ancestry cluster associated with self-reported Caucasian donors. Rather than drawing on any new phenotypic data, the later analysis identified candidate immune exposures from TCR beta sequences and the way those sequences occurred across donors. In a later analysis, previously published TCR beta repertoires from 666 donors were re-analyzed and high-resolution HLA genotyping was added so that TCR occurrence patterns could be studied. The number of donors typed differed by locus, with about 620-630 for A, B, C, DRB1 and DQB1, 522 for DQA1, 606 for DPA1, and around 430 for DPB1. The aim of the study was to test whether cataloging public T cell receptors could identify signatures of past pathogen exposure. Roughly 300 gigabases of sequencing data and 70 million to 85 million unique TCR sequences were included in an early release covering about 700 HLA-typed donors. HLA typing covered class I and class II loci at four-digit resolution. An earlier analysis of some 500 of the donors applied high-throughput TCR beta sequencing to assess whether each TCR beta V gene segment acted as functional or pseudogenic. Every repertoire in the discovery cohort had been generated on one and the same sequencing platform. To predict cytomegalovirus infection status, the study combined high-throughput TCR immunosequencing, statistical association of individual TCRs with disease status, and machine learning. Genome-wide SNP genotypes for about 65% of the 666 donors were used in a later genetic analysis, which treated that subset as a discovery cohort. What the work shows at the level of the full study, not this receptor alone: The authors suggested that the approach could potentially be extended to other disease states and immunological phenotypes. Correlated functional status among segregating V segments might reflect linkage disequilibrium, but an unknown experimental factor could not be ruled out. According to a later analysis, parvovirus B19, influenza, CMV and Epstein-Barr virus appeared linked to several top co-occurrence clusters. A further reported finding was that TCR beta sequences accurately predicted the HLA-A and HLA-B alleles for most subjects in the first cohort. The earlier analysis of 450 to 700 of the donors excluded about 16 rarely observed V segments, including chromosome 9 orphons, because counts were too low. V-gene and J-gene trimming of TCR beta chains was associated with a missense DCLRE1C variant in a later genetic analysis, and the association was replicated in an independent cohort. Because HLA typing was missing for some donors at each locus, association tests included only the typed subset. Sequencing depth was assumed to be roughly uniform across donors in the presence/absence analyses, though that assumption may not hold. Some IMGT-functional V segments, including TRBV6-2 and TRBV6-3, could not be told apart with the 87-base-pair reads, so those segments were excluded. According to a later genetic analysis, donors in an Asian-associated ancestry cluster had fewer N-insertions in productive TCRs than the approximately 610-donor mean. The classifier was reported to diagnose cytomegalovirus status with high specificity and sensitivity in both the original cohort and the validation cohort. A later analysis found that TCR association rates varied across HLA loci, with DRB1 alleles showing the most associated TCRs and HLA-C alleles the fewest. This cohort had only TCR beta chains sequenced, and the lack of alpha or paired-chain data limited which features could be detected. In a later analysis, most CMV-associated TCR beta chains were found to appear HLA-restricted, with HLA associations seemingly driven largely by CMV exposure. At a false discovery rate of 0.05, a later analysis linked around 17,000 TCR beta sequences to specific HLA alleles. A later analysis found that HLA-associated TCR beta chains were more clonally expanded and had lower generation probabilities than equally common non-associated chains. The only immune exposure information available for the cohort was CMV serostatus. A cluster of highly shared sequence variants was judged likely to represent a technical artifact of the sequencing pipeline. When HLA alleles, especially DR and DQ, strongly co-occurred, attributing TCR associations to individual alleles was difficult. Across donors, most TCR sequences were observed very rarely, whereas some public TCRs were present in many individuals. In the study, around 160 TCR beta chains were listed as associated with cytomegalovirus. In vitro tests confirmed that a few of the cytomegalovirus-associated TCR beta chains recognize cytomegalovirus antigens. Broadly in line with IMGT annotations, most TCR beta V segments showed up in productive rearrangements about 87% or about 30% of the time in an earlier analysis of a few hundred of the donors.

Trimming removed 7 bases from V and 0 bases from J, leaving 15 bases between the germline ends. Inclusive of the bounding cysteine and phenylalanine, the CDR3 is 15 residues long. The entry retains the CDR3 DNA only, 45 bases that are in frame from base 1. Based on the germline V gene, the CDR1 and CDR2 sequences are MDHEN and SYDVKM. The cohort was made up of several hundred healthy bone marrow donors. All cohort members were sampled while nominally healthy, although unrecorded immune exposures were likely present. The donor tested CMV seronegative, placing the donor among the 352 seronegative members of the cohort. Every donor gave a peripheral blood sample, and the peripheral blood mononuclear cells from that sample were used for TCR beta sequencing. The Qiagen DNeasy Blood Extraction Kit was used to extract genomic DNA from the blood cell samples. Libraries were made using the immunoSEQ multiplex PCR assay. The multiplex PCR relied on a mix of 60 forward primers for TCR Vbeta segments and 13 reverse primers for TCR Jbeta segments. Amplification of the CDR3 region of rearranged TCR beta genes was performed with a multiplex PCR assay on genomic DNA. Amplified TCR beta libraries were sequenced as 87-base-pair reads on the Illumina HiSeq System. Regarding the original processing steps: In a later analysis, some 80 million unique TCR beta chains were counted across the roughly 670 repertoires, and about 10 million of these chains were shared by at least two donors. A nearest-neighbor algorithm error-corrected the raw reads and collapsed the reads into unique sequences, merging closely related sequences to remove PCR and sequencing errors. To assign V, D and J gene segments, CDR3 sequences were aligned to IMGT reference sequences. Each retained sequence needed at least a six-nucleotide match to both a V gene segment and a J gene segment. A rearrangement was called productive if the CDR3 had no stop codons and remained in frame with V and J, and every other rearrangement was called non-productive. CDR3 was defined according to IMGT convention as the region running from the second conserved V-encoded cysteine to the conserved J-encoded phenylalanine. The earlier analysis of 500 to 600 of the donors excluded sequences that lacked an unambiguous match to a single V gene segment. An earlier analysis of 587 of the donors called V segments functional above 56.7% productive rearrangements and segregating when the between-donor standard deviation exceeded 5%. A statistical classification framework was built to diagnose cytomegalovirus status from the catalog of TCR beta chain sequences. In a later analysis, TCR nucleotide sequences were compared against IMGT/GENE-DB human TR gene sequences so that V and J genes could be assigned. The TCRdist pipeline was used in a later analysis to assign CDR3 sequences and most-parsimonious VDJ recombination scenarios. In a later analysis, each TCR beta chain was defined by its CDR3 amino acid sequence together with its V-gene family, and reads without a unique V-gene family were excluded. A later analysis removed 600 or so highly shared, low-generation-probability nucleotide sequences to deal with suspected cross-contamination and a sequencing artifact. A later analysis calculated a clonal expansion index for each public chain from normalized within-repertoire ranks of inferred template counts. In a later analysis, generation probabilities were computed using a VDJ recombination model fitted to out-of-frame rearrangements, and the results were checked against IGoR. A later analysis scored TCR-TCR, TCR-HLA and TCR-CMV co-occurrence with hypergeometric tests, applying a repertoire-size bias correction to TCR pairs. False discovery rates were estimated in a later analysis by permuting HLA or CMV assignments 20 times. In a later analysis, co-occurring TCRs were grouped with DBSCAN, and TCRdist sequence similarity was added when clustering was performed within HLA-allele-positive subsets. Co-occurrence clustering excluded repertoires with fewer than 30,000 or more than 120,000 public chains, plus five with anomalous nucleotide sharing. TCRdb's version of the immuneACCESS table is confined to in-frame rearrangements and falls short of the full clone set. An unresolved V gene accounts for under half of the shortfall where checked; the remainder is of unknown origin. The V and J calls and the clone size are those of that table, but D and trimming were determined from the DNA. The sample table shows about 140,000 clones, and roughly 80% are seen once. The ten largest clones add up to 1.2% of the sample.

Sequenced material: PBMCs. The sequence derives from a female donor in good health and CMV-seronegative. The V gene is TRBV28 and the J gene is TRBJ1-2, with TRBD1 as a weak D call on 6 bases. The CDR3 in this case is CASTDSPPANYGYTF. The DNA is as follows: TGTGCCAGCACGGACAGCCCGCCCGCTAACTATGGCTACACCTTC.